The next 29 T cell receptor beta chains were all read from a single sample in a study of blood T cell dynamics during melanoma immunotherapy. Documented time point: pre-treatment baseline. Sequencing used immunoSEQ multiplex PCR; TCRdb keeps in-frame clones, though not all of them. Of roughly 15,000 clones in the sample, 85% to 90% were seen once. The sequenced sample was blood, obtained from a patient treated with checkpoint blockade. Every receptor here comes from a human donor with melanoma.

V is TRBV7-2 and J is TRBJ2-7, with 7 bases aligning to TRBD1. Germline CDR1 and CDR2: SGHTA and FQGNSA. The CDR3 has 15 amino acids. V lost 5 bases, J lost 2 bases, and 9 bases stayed unmatched. Here the CDR3 reads CASSLTGTVTYEQYF. DNA for the CDR3: TGTGCCAGCAGCCTAACCGGGACAGTCACCTACGAGCAGTACTTC.

This clone showed up just a few times. The chain carries TRBV6-5 and TRBJ2-3; D gene uncertain. Germline loops: CDR1 MNHEY, CDR2 SVGAGI. V lost 5 bases to trimming and J lost 1 base, with 13 bases between them. The CDR3 length is 15 residues. DNA for the CDR3: TGTGCCAGCAGTCTTGGCCGTAGACGCACAGATACGCAGTATTTT. Its protein product is CASSLGRRRTDTQYF.

This chain joins TRBV9 and TRBJ2-5; 8 positions agree with TRBD2. This CDR3 has 15 residues. Trimming at V came to 1 base and at J to 4 bases, leaving 6 bases not matched to a gene. The germline V gene encodes CDR1 SGDLS and CDR2 YYNGEE. CDR3 DNA: TGTGCCAGCAGCGTAACAAGCGGGGGAAGAGAGACCCAGTACTTC. Translation gives CASSVTSGGRETQYF.

The V call is TRBV7-9, the J call TRBJ1-2; TRBD1 aligns across 9 bases. The CDR3 covers 15 residues. The trim removed 5 bases at V and 4 bases at J, leaving 8 bases unmatched. CDR1 and CDR2 from the germline V gene are SEHNR and FQNEAQ (reference sequence). CDR3 loop: CASSDSSTGGYGYTF. The CDR3 DNA reads as TGTGCCAGCAGCGACTCATCGACAGGGGGCTATGGCTACACCTTC.

The rearrangement joins TRBV4-3 to TRBJ2-3, with 11 bases aligning to TRBD2. The CDR3 extends over 15 amino acids. V lost 4 bases to trimming and J lost 7 bases; unmatched junction nucleotides: 7. Germline lookup yields CDR1 LGHNA and CDR2 YSLEER. The CDR3 loop is CASSRSLAGGNTQYF. The CDR3 nucleotides are TGCGCCAGCAGCCGGTCCTTAGCGGGGGGGAATACGCAGTATTTT.

J is TRBJ1-2 and V is TRBV10-2; D unclear. The CDR3 is 15 amino acids. Deletions cut 0 bases from V and 0 bases from J, with 8 bases between. The V gene's germline CDR1 is WSHSY and CDR2 SAAADI. The CDR3 nucleotides are TGCGCCAGCAGTGAGTCAACCCCTTCTAACTATGGCTACACCTTC. Translation: CASSESTPSNYGYTF.

The gene calls are TRBV6-6 and TRBJ1-2; 7 bases are a match to TRBD1. The V and J ends lost 6 bases and 2 bases, in that order; junction bases with no gene match: 6. The CDR3 contains 14 residues. Germline assignment: CDR1 MNHNY and CDR2 SVGAGI (reference sequence). As DNA, the CDR3 is TGTGCCAGCAGGCGTGGACAGGAGAACTATGGCTACACCTTC. Its protein product is CASRRGQENYGYTF.

The V gene is TRBV7-2, the J gene TRBJ2-3, with 13 bases lining up with TRBD2. The CDR3 is made up of 17 amino acids. Germline CDR1 reads SGHTA; CDR2 reads FQGNSA. V lost 1 base and J lost 8; bases outside the gene matches: 9. The CDR3 protein is CASSLETSGGPRGTQYF. The CDR3 DNA is TGTGCCAGCAGCTTAGAGACTAGCGGGGGGCCGAGGGGTACGCAGTATTTT. The whole variable domain, filled in from reference TRBV7-2 and TRBJ2-3, reads GAGVSQSPSNKVTEKGKDVELRCDPISGHTALYWYRQSLGQGLEFLIYFQGNSAPDKSGLPSDRFSAERTGGSVSTLTIQRTQQEDSAVYLCASSLETSGGPRGTQYFGPGTRLTVL.

The J gene is TRBJ1-3, the V gene TRBV15; D possibly corresponds to TRBD1 (6 bases). The CDR3 contains 16 residues. Trimming left V 0 bases short and J 3 bases short, with 12 bases between. The V gene's germline CDR1 is LNHNV and CDR2 YYDKDF (reference sequence). CDR3 amino acids: CATSRDQGPGGNTIYF. CDR3 in DNA: TGTGCCACCAGCAGAGATCAGGGGCCCGGTGGAAACACCATATATTTT.

The chain uses TRBV7-2 and TRBJ2-5, with TRBD2 matching over 15 bases. CDR1 and CDR2 (germline): SGHTA, FQGNSA. CDR3 length: 17 amino acids. The J segment lost 4 bases and the V segment lost 1 base, leaving 4 bases of the junction unmatched. The CDR3: CASSLGTSGGAGETQYF. The CDR3 DNA sequence: TGTGCCAGCAGCTTAGGGACTAGCGGGGGGGCCGGAGAGACCCAGTACTTC.

V gene TRBV2 combines with J gene TRBJ2-6; either TRBD1 or TRBD2 may fit D (5 bases each). CDR3 size: 16 residues. From germline, CDR1 is SNHLY and CDR2 FYNNEI. V dropped 8 bases and J dropped 0 bases, with 14 bases sitting between them. This CDR3 is CASVVLGDSGANVLTF. Written as DNA, the CDR3 is TGTGCCAGCGTTGTCTTGGGGGACTCTGGGGCCAACGTCCTGACTTTC.

The table lists this clone with a few counts. The genes are TRBV5-1 and TRBJ2-2, with D perhaps TRBD2 (7 bases). The V gene's germline CDR1 is SGHRS and CDR2 YFSETQ. The CDR3 totals 17 residues. The ends were cut back, 3 bases at V and 0 bases at J, with 15 bases in the middle. CDR3 coding DNA: TGCGCCAGCAGCTCGCGGGCGGGGGCGGCGAACACCGGGGAGCTGTTTTTT. This gives the protein CASSSRAGAANTGELFF.

The chain recombines TRBV29-1 with TRBJ2-5, with D possibly TRBD1 on 6 matching bases. This CDR3 is built from 14 residues. V lost 7 bases to trimming and J lost 2 bases, with 17 bases between them. Germline V gives CDR1 SQVTM, CDR2 ANQGSEA. The CDR3 DNA sequence: TGCAGCGCCATCATGCCAGGGGCACAAGAGACCCAGTACTTC. Protein: CSAIMPGAQETQYF.

J is TRBJ1-6 and V is TRBV15; D not certain. Germline V gene data show CDR1 as LNHNV and CDR2 as YYDKDF (reference sequence). The CDR3 length is 13 residues. The germline V and J ends were trimmed by 3 bases and 8 bases, with 8 bases remaining between them. CDR3 DNA sequence: TGTGCCACCAGCAGCAATGGAGATTCACCCCTCCACTTT. Protein product: CATSSNGDSPLHF. The variable domain in full, completed from reference TRBV15 and TRBJ1-6, reads DAMVIQNPRYQVTQFGKPVTLSCSQTLNHNVMYWYQQKSSQAPKLLFHYYDKDFNNEADTPDNFQSRRPNTSFCFLDIRSPGLGDTAMYLCATSSNGDSPLHFGNGTRLTVT.

This chain connects TRBV7-9 to TRBJ1-2; 8 nucleotides match TRBD1. The V gene end was trimmed by 2 bases and the J gene end by 0 bases; junction bases not matched to a gene: 5. The CDR3 is made up of 16 amino acids. Germline loops: CDR1 SEHNR, CDR2 FQNEAQ (reference sequence). The CDR3 loop is CASSLTGQAANYGYTF. In DNA form, the CDR3 reads TGTGCCAGCAGCTTAACGGGACAGGCAGCTAACTATGGCTACACCTTC.

The rearrangement links TRBV5-5 to TRBJ2-5; D is perhaps TRBD2 (6 bases). Germline loops: CDR1 SGHKS, CDR2 YYEKEE (reference sequence). V lost 3 bases to trimming and J lost 3 bases, with 15 bases between them. This CDR3 contains 15 residues. For the CDR3, the DNA is TGTGCCAGCAGCTGGGGAGGTATAGAGAAAGAGACCCAGTACTTC. It translates to CASSWGGIEKETQYF.

The genes are TRBV4-3 and TRBJ2-1, with 11 bases fitting TRBD2. CDR3 size: 17 residues. V gave up 0 bases and J gave up 6 bases; unmatched junction bases: 7. Germline V CDR1 and CDR2: LGHNA, YSLEER. The CDR3 region is CASSQDARTSGGNEQFF. Here the CDR3 DNA reads TGCGCCAGCAGCCAAGATGCGAGAACTAGCGGGGGCAATGAGCAGTTCTTC.

The rearrangement uses TRBV29-1 and TRBJ1-1; 7 positions agree with TRBD1. V lost 2 bases, J lost 6 bases, and 0 bases stayed unmatched. The V gene's germline CDR1 is SQVTM and CDR2 ANQGSEA. CDR3 length: 11 residues. CDR3 loop: CSVEQGAEAFF. CDR3 bases: TGCAGCGTTGAACAGGGGGCTGAAGCTTTCTTT.

The rearrangement joins TRBV5-6 to TRBJ2-5; D possibly corresponds to TRBD2 (6 bases). Germline V gene sequence: CDR1 SGHDT, CDR2 YYEEEE. CDR3 length: 13 amino acids. The germline V and J ends were trimmed by 4 bases and 1 base, with 8 bases remaining between them. The CDR3 spells CASSQGLQETQYF. In DNA form, the CDR3 reads TGTGCCAGCAGCCAGGGACTCCAAGAGACCCAGTACTTC. The whole variable domain, filled in from reference TRBV5-6 and TRBJ2-5, reads DAGVTQSPTHLIKTRGQQVTLRCSPKSGHDTVSWYQQALGQGPQFIFQYYEEEERQRGNFPDRFSGHQFPNYSSELNVNALLLGDSALYLCASSQGLQETQYFGPGTRLLVL.

The rearrangement joins TRBV6-5 to TRBJ2-7, with TRBD1 matching over 10 bases. The J segment lost 5 bases and the V segment lost 5 bases, leaving 9 bases of the junction unmatched. CDR1 and CDR2 from the germline V gene are MNHEY and SVGAGI. The CDR3 length is 15 residues. The chain's CDR3 is CASSNHRDRGHEQYF. In nucleotides, the CDR3 is TGTGCCAGCAGTAACCACCGGGACAGGGGCCACGAGCAGTACTTC.

The chain joins TRBV6-5 to TRBJ2-2; 7 bases fit TRBD2. The CDR3 has 15 residues. After removal of 5 bases from V and 2 bases from J, the junction contained 5 bases not matched to a gene. Per germline, CDR1 MNHEY and CDR2 SVGAGI. The CDR3 loop reads CASSRRGINTGELFF. CDR3 nucleotide sequence: TGTGCCAGCAGTCGGCGGGGGATCAACACCGGGGAGCTGTTTTTT.

V usage is TRBV11-3 and J usage is TRBJ2-2; no firm D call. Germline lookup yields CDR1 SGHNT and CDR2 YENEEA. The length of the CDR3 is 13 residues. The V and J ends lost 5 bases and 4 bases respectively, with 8 bases between them. The CDR3 is CASSETFTGELFF. CDR3 sequence (DNA): TGTGCCAGCAGCGAGACATTCACCGGGGAGCTGTTTTTT.

This chain links TRBV7-9 with TRBJ2-1; TRBD2 aligns across 14 bases. The germline V gene has CDR1 SEHNR and CDR2 FQNEAQ (reference sequence). The V gene end was trimmed by 4 bases and the J gene end by 9 bases; junction bases not matched to a gene: 5. This CDR3 spans 15 amino acids. CDR3 DNA sequence: TGTGCCAGCAGCTCACCGGGACTAGCGGGGGTTGAGCAGTTCTTC. Translated: CASSSPGLAGVEQFF.

The chain recombines TRBV6-1 with TRBJ2-7; TRBD2 is a possible D gene (6 bases). Germline V gene data show CDR1 as MNHNS and CDR2 as SASEGT. V shed 3 bases and J shed 5 bases, with 20 bases lying between them. The CDR3 sequence is 16 residues long. CDR3 sequence reads: CASSEGGSRGLNEQYF. In DNA, the CDR3 is TGTGCCAGCAGTGAGGGCGGCTCTCGGGGGTTAAACGAGCAGTACTTC.

V is TRBV5-1 and J is TRBJ2-5, with D unresolved. The J call may be wrong; the DNA end is better matched by TRBJ2-7. CDR1 SGHRS and CDR2 YFSETQ come from the germline V gene. The length of the CDR3 is 12 residues. This CDR3 reads CASSGTNYEQYF. CDR3 nucleotides: TGCGCCAGCAGCGGAACAAACTACGAGCAGTACTTC.

The chain combines TRBV14 with TRBJ2-3; no clear D. Between the trimmed V and J ends, which lost 1 base and 8 bases, there was a span of 16 bases. Germline V gene sequence: CDR1 SGHDN, CDR2 FVKESK. This CDR3 is built from 15 residues. CDR3 sequence (DNA): TGTGCCAGCAGCCAAGGGGCCCGGTCGGTAGTTACGCAGTATTTT. It encodes CASSQGARSVVTQYF.

The chain carries TRBV29-1 and TRBJ2-2; tentative D call: TRBD1 (5 bases). The CDR3 has 12 amino acids. V lost 7 bases and J 8 bases, leaving 14 bases between the germline ends. Looked up from germline, CDR1 is SQVTM and CDR2 is ANQGSEA. The CDR3 loop reads CSAGHADGELFF. Written as DNA, the CDR3 is TGCAGCGCTGGACATGCGGATGGGGAGCTGTTTTTT.

J is TRBJ2-1 and V is TRBV5-4; 14 bases fit TRBD2. V shed 4 bases and J 6 bases; nucleotides not matched to a gene: 3. The CDR3 covers 15 residues. The germline V gene has CDR1 SGHNT and CDR2 YYREEE (reference sequence). The DNA for the CDR3 is TGTGCCAGCAGCCCGGGGACTAGCGGGGGCAATGAGCAGTTCTTC. It specifies CASSPGTSGGNEQFF.

V is TRBV7-2 and J is TRBJ1-4; D not certain. V lost 5 bases and J lost 4, with 5 bases in between. Germline loops: CDR1 SGHTA, CDR2 FQGNSA. The CDR3 has 12 amino acids. The DNA of the CDR3 is TGTGCCAGCAGCGCCAATAATGAAAAACTGTTTTTT. Protein: CASSANNEKLFF.